Detailed here is one TCR beta chain. Its antigen is undetermined. Sequencing in the ViraFEST assay came after antigen-specific CD4+ T cells had been expanded with viral peptide pools, which were used to stimulate PBMC. Culturing for about ten days preceded CD4+ T cell isolation. A positive SARS-CoV-2 PCR test fell between March and December 2020. IL-2 medium took the place of half the medium on both days 3 and 7. The CDR3 totals 13 residues. Trimming removed 3 bases at V and 4 bases at J, with 9 bases between. Per germline, CDR1 SGHTA and CDR2 FQGTGA. The sample comes from a study of vaccination effects on CD4 cells after COVID-19. Broader study findings: Convalescent patients were few in the study, and early post-infection timepoints were absent. Spike-reactive clones in convalescents after vaccination were chiefly newly vaccine-induced.

This table comes from immunoSEQ multiplex PCR, and its TCRdb copy is limited to in-frame clones, with some not included. The profile covers about 40,000 clones, with around 73% appearing a single time and 25% to 35% taken by the ten largest. Sequences were derived from CD4+ T cells from PBMCs cultured with a peptide pool, sampled before COVID-19 vaccination. V gene TRBV7-3 combines with J gene TRBJ2-5; the D gene is possibly TRBD1 (6 bases). The sequence was obtained from a human donor who had a prior SARS-CoV-2 infection. Written as DNA, the CDR3 is TGTGCCAGCAGCTTCTTAGGGGGAGAGACCCAGTACTTC. Residues: CASSFLGGETQYF.